Here is one T cell receptor beta chain with its context. What it binds is not known. Looked up from germline, CDR1 is LGHNA and CDR2 is YNFKEQ. This CDR3 comprises 12 residues. This sample was taken from a study of monozygotic twins with inflammatory bowel disease. Study-level findings and limits: Relative to healthy twins, IBD patients had fewer clonotypes in common with others, a gap that was especially apparent with disease activity.

cDNA for each sample came from eight separate reactions. For each CDR3 protein, TCRdb gives one entry from its re-call of the 5' RACE reads, without DNA. Its listing shows over 150,000 distinct CDR3 sequences. Material for sequencing was blood. This receptor was identified in a human donor with ulcerative colitis or Crohn's disease, or a healthy co-twin of an affected twin (not recorded which). V and J are TRBV4-2 and TRBJ2-1; TCRdb proposes TRBD1, but this gene call is untestable without DNA. The CDR3 sequence is CASSEGGSLQFF.